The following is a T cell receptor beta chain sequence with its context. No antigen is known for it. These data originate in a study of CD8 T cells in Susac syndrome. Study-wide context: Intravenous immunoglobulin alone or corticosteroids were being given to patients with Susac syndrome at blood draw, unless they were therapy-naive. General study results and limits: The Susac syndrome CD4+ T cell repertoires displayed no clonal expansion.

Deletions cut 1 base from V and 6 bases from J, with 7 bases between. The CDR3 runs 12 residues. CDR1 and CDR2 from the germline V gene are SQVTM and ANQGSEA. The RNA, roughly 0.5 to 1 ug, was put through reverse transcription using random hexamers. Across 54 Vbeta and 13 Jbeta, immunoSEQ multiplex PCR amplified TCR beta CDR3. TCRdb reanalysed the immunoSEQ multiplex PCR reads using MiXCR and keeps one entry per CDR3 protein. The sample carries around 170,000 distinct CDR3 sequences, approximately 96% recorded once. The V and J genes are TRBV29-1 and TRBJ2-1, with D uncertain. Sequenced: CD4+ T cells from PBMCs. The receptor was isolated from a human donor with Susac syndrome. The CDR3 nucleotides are TGCAGCGTTGAAGGCAGTGGCAATGAGCAGTTCTTC. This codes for CSVEGSGNEQFF.